These T cell receptor beta chains were read from a single sample in a study of blood T cell repertoires in COVID-19. This table comes from immunoSEQ multiplex PCR, and its TCRdb copy is limited to in-frame clones, with some not included. The sample records approximately 90,000 clones, 75% to 90% being singletons. Sequencing was done on a sample of peripheral blood. These receptors were collected from a woman aged 70 to 79 with acute or convalescent COVID-19. The conserved cysteine and the conserved F or W are not part of the CDR3 here. Each record gives: V gene, clone size, CDR3 protein. Only some rows state a clone size, as once, few, many or a class for expanded clones.

>TRBV7-9|NA
ASSMDTYGYT
>TRBV11-3|NA
ASSLHRDRGLNEQF
>TRBV5-1|NA
ASSYIGTSGSSTDTQY
>TRBV5-4|NA
ASSLGLEETQY
>TRBV15|NA
ATSRVRETNEKLF
>TRBV6-1|NA
ASSESGPNQPQH
>TRBV19|once
ASSIVRGLAAGGQF
>TRBV3-1/TRBV3-2|NA
ASTGAPGSYNSPLH
>TRBV18|NA
ASSSGTIGEQY
>TRBV2|NA
ASSDHEGLKNTGELF
>TRBV6-6|NA
ASTDRVSGYT
>TRBV4-2|NA
ASSQIAQGGTNEKLF
>TRBV2|NA
ASSRQGASNEQF
>TRBV30|once
AWMAGQGLAYNEQF
>TRBV19|NA
ASSSTGSGANVLT
>TRBV4-1|NA
ASSRQQGTYNSPLH
>TRBV5-6|NA
ASSYYTGGNEKLF
>TRBV20-1|NA
SASLHRGRDEQF
>TRBV28|NA
ASRVSTSGTF
>TRBV7-2|NA
ASSLSAGALTEKLF
>TRBV19|NA
ASSWVGQANEKLF
>TRBV4-1|NA
ASSQDYRGTDTQY
>TRBV7-8|NA
ASSPSGGAPDTQY
>TRBV7-9|NA
ASSLGGTSANYGYT
>TRBV25-1|NA
ASRVSGAYEQY
>TRBV3-1/TRBV3-2|NA
ASSPPIAGARATQY
>TRBV30|NA
AWTSGRGNEQF
>TRBV6-5|NA
ASSKAQGNYGYT
>TRBV27|NA
ASSPLLAYNTGELF
>TRBV18|NA
ASSAPGLAGPNEQF
>TRBV7-9|once
ASSLVPRGSGTQY
>TRBV9|NA
ASSVSSGAYEQY
>TRBV5-1|NA
ASSLEGPGNQPQH
>TRBV21-1|NA
ASSIRRGGPTRLGETQY
>TRBV6-5|NA
ASTQDSLNSPLH
>TRBV27|once
ASSLWGPRDTEAF
>TRBV6-5|NA
ASSRASGKETQY
>TRBV15|NA
ATQQYGRAAGNEQF
>TRBV11-2|NA
ASRGPGQGVLETQY
>TRBV18|NA
ASSPGQGDHGYT
>TRBV3-1/TRBV3-2|NA
ASSLQGTTNEKLF
>TRBV2|NA
ASSYTSSTDTQY
>TRBV2|few
ASSDRTLNSGNTIY
>TRBV6-5|NA
ASSYSAGNSNQPQH
>TRBV2|once
ASIRDRGNQPQH
>TRBV7-7|NA
ASSSRREEETQY
>TRBV6-5|once
ASSHRQGTIETQY
>TRBV6-5|NA
ASSYGGGTDTQY
>TRBV2|NA
ASSLRDRGPQETQY
>TRBV19|NA
ASSPLRGKHGYT
>TRBV6-2/TRBV6-3|NA
ASSSDRTLVHNPPQH
>TRBV19|NA
ASIGRGPYPDPEAF
>TRBV19|NA
ASRLSGVLGQPQH
>TRBV19|NA
ASSLRDRGSVRGANVLT
>TRBV7-6|NA
ASSPSGRQGKSGANVLT